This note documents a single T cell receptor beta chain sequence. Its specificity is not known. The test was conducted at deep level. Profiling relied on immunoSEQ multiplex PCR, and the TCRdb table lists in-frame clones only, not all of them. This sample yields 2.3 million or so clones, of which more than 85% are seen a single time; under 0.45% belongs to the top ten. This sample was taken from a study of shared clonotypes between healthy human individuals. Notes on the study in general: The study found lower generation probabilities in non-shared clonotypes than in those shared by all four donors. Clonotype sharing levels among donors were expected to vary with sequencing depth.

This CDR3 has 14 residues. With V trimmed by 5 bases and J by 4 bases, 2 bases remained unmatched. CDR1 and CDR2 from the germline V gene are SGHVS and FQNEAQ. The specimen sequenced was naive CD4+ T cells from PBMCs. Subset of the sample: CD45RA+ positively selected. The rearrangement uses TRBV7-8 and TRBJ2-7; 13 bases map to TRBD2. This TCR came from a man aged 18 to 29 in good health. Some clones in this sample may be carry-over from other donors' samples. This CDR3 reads CASSTGLAGYEQYF. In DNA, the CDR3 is TGTGCCAGCAGCACGGGACTAGCGGGATACGAGCAGTACTTC.